Below are 9 T cell receptor beta chains sequenced from a single sample in a study of T cell therapy after organ transplantation. Some clones are missing from TCRdb's copy, which holds only in-frame ones; the method was immunoSEQ multiplex PCR. Of approximately 1,800 clones listed, around four fifths are singletons. These receptors have no known antigen. The sequences come from CD8+ T cells from blood, collected before autologous CMV-specific T cell therapy. These receptors were taken from a human patient who had received a solid organ transplant and had CMV disease.

V and J are TRBV13 and TRBJ1-4; possibly TRBD1 for D (5 bases). The CDR3 is 14 residues long. Trimming shortened V by 4 bases and J by 9 bases, and 15 bases separated the two germline ends. Germline V gene sequence: CDR1 PRHDT, CDR2 FYEKMQ (reference sequence). CDR3 loop: CASSSRGELKKLFF. CDR3 nucleotides: TGTGCCAGCAGCTCCAGAGGGGAGCTGAAAAAACTGTTTTTT. The whole variable domain, remainder taken from reference TRBV13 and TRBJ1-4, is AAGVIQSPRHLIKEKRETATLKCYPIPRHDTVYWYQQGPGQDPQFLISFYEKMQSDKGSIPDRFSAQQFSDYHSELNMSSLELGDSALYFCASSSRGELKKLFFGSGTQLSVL.

The chain combines TRBV27 with TRBJ2-7, with D possibly being TRBD1 or TRBD2 (5 bases each). CDR1 is MNHEY and CDR2 is SMNVEV in the germline V gene (reference sequence). V lost 5 bases and J lost 0, with 14 bases in between. CDR3 length equals 15 residues. The CDR3 region is CASSNRGPLSYEQYF. The CDR3 DNA sequence: TGTGCCAGCAGTAACCGGGGCCCTCTCTCCTACGAGCAGTACTTC.

With respect to this clone: The final CDR3 position lacks the conserved phenylalanine or tryptophan, pointing to a likely read error. The chain has TRBV2 and TRBJ1-2, with a weak D call TRBD1 (5 bases). Germline V lookup: CDR1 SNHLY, CDR2 FYNNEI. The CDR3 loop spans 12 amino acids. Trimming stripped 6 bases from V and 4 bases from J, with 9 bases between. CDR3 bases: TGTGCCAGCAGGCAGGGTGGCTATGGCTACACCCTC. Its protein product is CASRQGGYGYTL.

The chain employs TRBV5-1 and TRBJ2-3, with 7 bases fitting TRBD2. This CDR3 contains 15 residues. Trimming cost V 4 bases and J 2 bases; bases outside gene matches: 7. Per the germline V gene, CDR1 is SGHRS and CDR2 is YFSETQ. The chain's CDR3 is CASSLRDYLTDTQYF. The CDR3 DNA is TGCGCCAGCAGCCTGCGGGACTACCTCACAGATACGCAGTATTTT. Drawing the rest from reference TRBV5-1 and TRBJ2-3, the complete variable domain is KAGVTQTPRYLIKTRGQQVTLSCSPISGHRSVSWYQQTPGQGLQFLFEYFSETQRNKGNFPGRFSGRQFSNSRSEMNVSTLELGDSALYLCASSLRDYLTDTQYFGPGTRLTVL.

CDR3 sequence: CASKASPGRRSTDTQYF. The CDR3 nucleotides read TGTGCCAGCAAAGCCTCCCCGGGGAGAAGAAGCACAGATACGCAGTATTTT. The rearrangement joins TRBV27 to TRBJ2-3, with D possibly being TRBD2 (5 bases). Germline V gene lookup returns CDR1 MNHEY and CDR2 SMNVEV (reference sequence). This CDR3 has 17 amino acids. The V and J ends lost 7 bases and 0 bases respectively, with 20 bases between them.

This clone was seen a few times. The rearrangement uses TRBV2 and TRBJ2-2; 7 bases agree with TRBD2. The V and J ends lost 3 bases and 6 bases, in that order; junction bases with no gene match: 10. The CDR3 contains 16 residues. The germline CDR1 and CDR2 sequences are SNHLY and FYNNEI. The CDR3 DNA reads TGTGCCAGCAGTGAGGCGGGGGTGATAGGAGCCGGGGAGCTGTTTTTT. It codes for CASSEAGVIGAGELFF.

The chain employs TRBV30 and TRBJ2-5, with a weak D call TRBD1 (6 bases). The CDR3 runs 13 residues. V lost 5 bases to trimming and J lost 2 bases, with 12 bases between them. The germline CDR1 and CDR2 sequences are GTSNPN and SVGIG (reference sequence). The CDR3 DNA reads TGTGCCTGGGGGAGCGGACAGCAAGAGACCCAGTACTTC. As protein: CAWGSGQQETQYF.

This chain joins TRBV19 and TRBJ2-7; no reliable D call. Germline V gene sequence: CDR1 LNHDA, CDR2 SQIVND (reference sequence). Trimming stripped 4 bases from V and 5 bases from J, with 12 bases between. The CDR3 contains 13 residues. The CDR3 reads CASSTRDNHEQYF. The CDR3 coding sequence is TGTGCCAGTAGTACAAGAGACAACCACGAGCAGTACTTC. Complete variable domain (other parts from reference TRBV19 and TRBJ2-7): DGGITQSPKYLFRKEGQNVTLSCEQNLNHDAMYWYRQDPGQGLRLIYYSQIVNDFQKGDIAEGYSVSREKKESFPLTVTSAQKNPTAFYLCASSTRDNHEQYFGPGTRLTVT.

This clone was found a few times. This chain uses TRBV7-6 with TRBJ2-7; possibly TRBD2 for D (7 bases). CDR1 and CDR2 (germline): SGHVS, FNYEAQ. The ends were cut back, 1 base at V and 2 bases at J, with 9 bases in the middle. The CDR3 has 14 amino acids. The CDR3 sequence: CASSLGGGPYEQYF. CDR3 DNA: TGTGCCAGCAGCTTAGGGGGGGGCCCCTACGAGCAGTACTTC.